This entry lists 24 T cell receptor beta chains sequenced from one sample in a study of molecular identifiers for immune sequencing clone quantification. Each CDR3 protein gets one entry after TCRdb re-called the PCR reads with MiXCR. Seen here are approximately 500,000 distinct CDR3 sequences, roughly 23% observed once, and the top ten hold about 0.8%. The sequenced sample was naive CD8+ T cells from blood, with Jurkat cell RNA spiked in. Sample subset: FACS-sorted CD8+CD4-CCR7+CD45RA+ naive T cells. The receptors here all came from a human donor in good health. Some libraries in this study had Jurkat cell RNA spiked in.

This clonotype was found many times. This chain joins TRBV4-3 and TRBJ1-2; maybe TRBD1 (5 bases). Germline V gives CDR1 LGHNA, CDR2 YSLEER. The CDR3 is 14 amino acids. The germline V and J ends were trimmed by 1 base and 3 bases, with 9 bases remaining between them. DNA of the CDR3: TGCGCCAGCAGCCAAGGCAGGGCTGACTATGGCTACACCTTC. This gives the protein CASSQGRADYGYTF.

The rearrangement joins TRBV2 to TRBJ2-7; 9 positions agree with TRBD2. Germline values: CDR1 SNHLY, CDR2 FYNNEI. The CDR3 totals 15 residues. V lost 5 bases, J lost 3 bases, and 8 bases stayed unmatched. The CDR3 here is CASSLSGRFFYEQYF. The CDR3 bases are TGTGCCAGCAGTCTCAGCGGGAGGTTCTTCTACGAGCAGTACTTC.

As for this clonotype: A much more abundant neighbour one base away suggests this may be a read error. It is likely a read error, because the conserved phenylalanine at the end of the CDR3 is missing. Because the CDR3's place on the DNA is in doubt, the DNA is left out and the CDR3 is given as listed by TCRdb. The chain carries TRBV5-6 and TRBJ2-7; TRBD1 is the table's D call, not checked against the DNA. The CDR3 length equals 11 residues, ends included. Germline lookup yields CDR1 SGHDT and CDR2 YYEEEE. The CDR3 is CASSYRDRLYL.

J is TRBJ1-2 and V is TRBV20-1; D is undetermined. CDR3 length: 14 residues. Germline assignment: CDR1 DFQATT and CDR2 SNEGSKA (reference sequence). Deletions cut 0 bases from V and 7 bases from J, with 15 bases between. The chain's CDR3 is CSARDPSVLSGYTF. The DNA for the CDR3 is TGCAGTGCTAGAGACCCGTCCGTCCTCTCTGGCTACACCTTC.

In this sample, this clonotype turned up many times. The chain recombines TRBV28 with TRBJ1-1; D is ambiguous. This CDR3 is built from 14 residues. V gave up 3 bases and J gave up 3 bases, with 11 bases separating them. Germline CDR1 reads MDHEN; CDR2 reads SYDVKM. The DNA of the CDR3 is TGTGCCAGCAGTTTTGGAGGTTGGGACACTGAAGCTTTCTTT. Its translation is CASSFGGWDTEAFF.

This clonotype was seen repeatedly, ten times or more. The rearrangement links TRBV25-1 to TRBJ2-7; D not resolved. V shed 5 bases and J shed 0 bases, with 11 bases lying between them. Germline lookup yields CDR1 MGHDK and CDR2 SYGVNS. CDR3 length: 14 residues. CDR3 loop: CASSSRTVSYEQYF. The CDR3 DNA follows: TGTGCCAGCAGTTCCCGGACCGTCTCCTACGAGCAGTACTTC.

With respect to this clonotype: A much larger clone lies a single base off, so this may be a read error. CDR3 amino acids: CSARPDSTEPFF. CDR3 coding DNA: TGCAGTGCTAGACCGGACAGCACTGAACCTTTCTTT. This chain joins TRBV20-1 and TRBJ1-1; TRBD1 might be the D (6 bases). Germline CDR1 is DFQATT and CDR2 is SNEGSKA (reference sequence). The CDR3 consists of 12 residues.

This clonotype has just a few counts. The CDR3, as DNA: TGTGCCAGCAGTTCGGGTAGCGGGGGGTACTTGTCAGATACGCAGTATTTT. This translates into CASSSGSGGYLSDTQYF. J is TRBJ2-3 and V is TRBV6-2 or TRBV6-3; 10 bases agree with TRBD2. This CDR3 contains 17 residues. Germline V lookup: CDR1 MNHEY, CDR2 SVGEGT. The V gene end was trimmed by 4 bases and the J gene end by 4 bases; junction bases not matched to a gene: 11.

V gene TRBV28 combines with J gene TRBJ1-1; D is possibly TRBD1 (5 bases). Germline CDR1 MDHEN, CDR2 SYDVKM. The CDR3 totals 16 residues. V was shortened by 4 bases and J by 5 bases, with 20 bases between the two germline ends. The chain's CDR3 is CASSSLRGSFGTEAFF. In DNA form, the CDR3 reads TGTGCCAGCAGTTCGCTCCGGGGGTCCTTTGGGACTGAAGCTTTCTTT. The full variable domain, rest sourced from reference TRBV28 and TRBJ1-1, is DVKVTQSSRYLVKRTGEKVFLECVQDMDHENMFWYRQDPGLGLRLIYFSYDVKMKEKGDIPEGYSVSREKKERFSLILESASTNQTSMYLCASSSLRGSFGTEAFFGQGTRLTVV.

In this sample, this clonotype turned up many times. The V gene is TRBV7-9, the J gene TRBJ2-7; the D gene is possibly TRBD2 (6 bases). This CDR3 spans 12 amino acids. V was shortened by 9 bases and J by 2 bases, with 11 bases between the two germline ends. CDR1 SEHNR and CDR2 FQNEAQ come from the germline V gene (reference sequence). DNA for the CDR3: TGTGCCAGTTCGACTAGTACCTACGAGCAGTACTTC. It specifies CASSTSTYEQYF.

Only a few counts were recorded for this clonotype. This chain connects TRBV4-1 to TRBJ1-4; D unresolved. With 1 base removed from V and 6 bases from J, the gap between germline ends came to 18 bases. The CDR3 totals 17 residues. Germline V gene lookup returns CDR1 MGHRA and CDR2 YSYEKL. CDR3 region: CASSQVLPQELDEKLFF. Written as DNA, the CDR3 is TGCGCCAGCAGCCAAGTTCTACCCCAGGAGTTGGATGAAAAACTGTTTTTT.

The J gene is TRBJ2-2, the V gene TRBV27; TRBD2 aligns across 7 bases. The germline CDR1 and CDR2 sequences are MNHEY and SMNVEV (reference sequence). This CDR3 is 15 amino acids long. The ends lost 6 bases at V and 5 bases at J; junction bases unmatched: 9. The DNA for the CDR3 is TGTGCCAGCAGACCGTGGGCGGGAGATACCGGGGAGCTGTTTTTT. This sequence encodes CASRPWAGDTGELFF.

This clonotype was observed a few times. The rearrangement joins TRBV19 to TRBJ1-2; 7 nucleotides line up with TRBD1. Germline assignment: CDR1 LNHDA and CDR2 SQIVND (reference sequence). The trim removed 5 bases at V and 3 bases at J, leaving 9 bases unmatched. The length of the CDR3 is 15 residues. The CDR3 loop is CASSSPDRIHYGYTF. In nucleotides, the CDR3 is TGTGCCAGTAGTTCCCCGGACAGGATCCACTATGGCTACACCTTC.

Comments on this clonotype: This may stem from a read error, because a much larger clone lies one nucleotide away. The chain uses TRBV7-9 and TRBJ2-3; 10 bases match TRBD2. Germline CDR1 SEHNR, CDR2 FQNEAQ (reference sequence). V shed 0 bases and J 1 base; nucleotides not matched to a gene: 10. The CDR3 sequence is 19 residues long. Written as DNA, the CDR3 is TGTGCCAGCAGCTTAGCGCGTTCCGAGCGGGAGGGCCGCACAGATACGCAGTATTTT. Protein: CASSLARSEREGRTDTQYF.

The rearrangement joins TRBV2 to TRBJ1-5, with D perhaps matching TRBD1 (6 bases). The germline V gene has CDR1 SNHLY and CDR2 FYNNEI. CDR3 size: 14 residues. Between the trimmed V and J ends, which lost 6 bases and 6 bases, there was a span of 15 bases. The CDR3 DNA reads TGTGCCAGCAGGGGGGGGCAGGGGAGTCAGCCCCAGCATTTT. It encodes CASRGGQGSQPQHF.

With regard to this clonotype: The germline gene is not matched at one end of the junction; a read error may be the cause. The chain employs TRBV6-5 and TRBJ1-3, with 8 bases fitting TRBD1. Germline V gives CDR1 MNHEY, CDR2 SVGAGI. The CDR3 extends over 16 amino acids. CDR3 sequence (DNA): TGTGCCGGCAGCCAGACACAGGGGGTAGCTGGAAACACCATATATTTT. This encodes CAGSQTQGVAGNTIYF.

This clonotype was seen repeatedly, ten times or more. V is TRBV7-6 and J is TRBJ2-3, with D maybe TRBD2 (5 bases). CDR1 is SGHVS, CDR2 FNYEAQ, per germline. This CDR3 spans 15 amino acids. V was pared by 2 bases and J by 2 bases, with 11 bases between. CDR3 loop: CASSLIGVPTDTQYF. In DNA, the CDR3 is TGTGCCAGCAGCTTAATCGGGGTTCCCACAGATACGCAGTATTTT. The full variable domain, with the rest looked up from reference TRBV7-6 and TRBJ2-3, is GAGVSQSPRYKVTKRGQDVALRCDPISGHVSLYWYRQALGQGPEFLTYFNYEAQQDKSGLPNDRFSAERPEGSISTLTIQRTEQRDSAMYRCASSLIGVPTDTQYFGPGTRLTVL.

The chain carries TRBV19 and TRBJ2-2, with TRBD1 as a possible D gene (5 bases). The CDR3 length is 16 residues. Trimming took 1 base from V and 3 from J, leaving 12 bases between them. Germline CDR1 LNHDA, CDR2 SQIVND (reference sequence). CDR3 DNA: TGTGCCAGTAGTATAGGATCGGACACACACACCGGGGAGCTGTTTTTT. Its protein product is CASSIGSDTHTGELFF.

This clonotype has a count of ten or more. The J gene is TRBJ2-5, the V gene TRBV27, with 11 bases that match TRBD2. CDR3 length: 15 amino acids. Germline V gene sequence: CDR1 MNHEY, CDR2 SMNVEV (reference sequence). The V and J ends lost 3 bases and 4 bases, in that order; junction bases with no gene match: 4. The CDR3 protein is CASSFLAGGRETQYF. CDR3 sequence (DNA): TGTGCCAGCAGTTTTTTAGCGGGAGGGCGAGAGACCCAGTACTTC.

The rearrangement joins TRBV7-2 to TRBJ2-3; TRBD2 matches 15 bases. CDR1 and CDR2 (germline): SGHTA, FQGNSA. The J segment lost 0 bases and the V segment lost 2 bases, leaving 12 bases of the junction unmatched. The CDR3 runs 21 residues. This CDR3 is CASSLFPGLAGGKISTDTQYF. The CDR3 DNA sequence: TGTGCCAGCAGCTTATTCCCGGGACTAGCGGGAGGTAAAATTAGCACAGATACGCAGTATTTT.

Regarding this clonotype: A much larger clone lies a single base off, so this may be a read error. The V call is TRBV28, the J call TRBJ1-5; D not resolved. The V gene lost 5 bases and the J gene lost 6 bases, with 14 bases spanning the gap. The CDR3 is 14 residues long. Germline V gene lookup returns CDR1 MDHEN and CDR2 SYDVKM. This chain's CDR3 is CASSIRVGSQPQHF. The DNA for the CDR3 is TGTGCCAGCAGTATACGAGTGGGTAGTCAGCCCCAGCATTTT.

In regard to this clonotype: One junction end disagrees with the germline gene, perhaps due to a read error. The chain carries TRBV12-3 or TRBV12-4 and TRBJ1-5; D gene unclear. There are 16 residues in the CDR3. The CDR3 sequence is CANSFDAAAPNQPQHF. The CDR3 DNA follows: TGTGCCAACAGTTTTGATGCGGCAGCCCCCAATCAGCCCCAGCATTTT.

CDR3 in DNA: TGTGCCAGCAGTTTATCCGAGGCCGGGGAGCTGTTTTTT. Amino acids: CASSLSEAGELFF. V gene TRBV12-3 or TRBV12-4 combines with J gene TRBJ2-2; D remains ambiguous. This CDR3 region has 13 residues. Trimming left V 2 bases short and J 6 bases short, with 7 bases between.

The chain couples TRBV27 to TRBJ2-7, with D perhaps being TRBD1 or TRBD2 (6 bases each). Between the trimmed V and J ends, which lost 5 bases and 2 bases, there was a span of 16 bases. The CDR3 contains 15 residues. Germline CDR1 MNHEY, CDR2 SMNVEV (reference sequence). For the CDR3, the DNA is TGTGCCAGCAGTCCATCCTGGGGGGCCCCCTACGAGCAGTACTTC. It translates to CASSPSWGAPYEQYF.